The text below deals with one T cell receptor beta chain. This clone was recorded only once. Its binding antigen is unknown. One base away there is no much larger clone; base qualities are not given. The source of the sample is a study of control samples from healthy donors and cancer patients (TCRdb year 2020). The method was the immunoSEQ multiplex PCR assay. TCRdb limited this immuneACCESS table to in-frame rearrangements with V and J called. A share of clones is missing; checked studies link under half to unresolved V genes, and the rest is unexplained. Within this sample are 65,000 to 95,000 clones, with approximately 89% of them counted one time only. Clones ranked in the top ten supply 6.5% to 8.5% of the sample. Measured from the cysteine to the phenylalanine, the CDR3 is 12 residues long. Just CDR3 DNA is preserved here, 36 bases in frame from base 1. CDR1 and CDR2 are read off the germline V gene as SGHTA and FQGNSA. The germline ends are 6 bases apart after V is trimmed by 3 bases and J by 6 bases.

Sequenced input: blood. The sequence was obtained from a man between 50 and 59 years old in good health. The chain uses TRBV7-2 and TRBJ2-1; the D gene is not confidently resolved. The CDR3 has the sequence CASSFVGNEQFF. The nucleotides read TGTGCCAGCAGCTTTGTGGGCAATGAGCAGTTCTTC. The full variable domain, completed from the reference TRBV7-2 and TRBJ2-1 proteins outside the CDR3, reads GAGVSQSPSNKVTEKGKDVELRCDPISGHTALYWYRQSLGQGLEFLIYFQGNSAPDKSGLPSDRFSAERTGGSVSTLTIQRTQQEDSAVYLCASSFVGNEQFFGPGTRLTVL.